This TCR beta chain came from a study of T cell changes during pregnancy in multiple sclerosis. Sequencing used immunoSEQ multiplex PCR; TCRdb keeps in-frame clones, though not all of them. The table has about 23,000 clones, more than 75% seen once; the top ten hold about 8%. Per the germline V gene, CDR1 is MNHEY and CDR2 is SMNVEV (reference sequence). The CDR3 is made up of 13 amino acids. V was clipped by 0 bases and J by 5 bases, with 7 bases between them. The source material was CD8+ T cells from peripheral blood mononuclear cells, sampled after pregnancy. V is TRBV27 and J is TRBJ1-1, with D uncertain. This clonotype was sampled from a female donor with multiple sclerosis, enrolled in a pregnancy study. Here the CDR3 reads CASSLSQKTEAFF. CDR3 DNA: TGTGCCAGCAGTTTATCACAGAAAACTGAAGCTTTCTTT.